This TCR beta chain was observed in a study of T-cell reconstitution after alpha-beta-depleted transplantation in children. The sample holds a few counts of this clonotype. This CDR3 region has 15 residues. Trimming removed 0 bases at V and 8 bases at J, with 14 bases between. Per germline, CDR1 SGHRS and CDR2 YFSETQ. Unique molecular identifiers tagged the TCRbeta library. One entry per CDR3 protein, called by TCRdb with MiXCR from the PCR reads. The data contain hundreds of thousands of distinct CDR3 sequences, roughly 15% of them singletons. The TCR was taken from a human donor who donated a stem cell graft to a child with Fanconi anemia. Sequencing used PBMCs, obtained from the stem cell graft. V and J are TRBV5-1 and TRBJ1-4; weak D call: TRBD1 (5 bases). CDR3 region: CASSLAGTGGEKLFF. The DNA for the CDR3 is TGCGCCAGCAGCTTGGCCGGGACTGGTGGGGAAAAACTGTTTTTT.